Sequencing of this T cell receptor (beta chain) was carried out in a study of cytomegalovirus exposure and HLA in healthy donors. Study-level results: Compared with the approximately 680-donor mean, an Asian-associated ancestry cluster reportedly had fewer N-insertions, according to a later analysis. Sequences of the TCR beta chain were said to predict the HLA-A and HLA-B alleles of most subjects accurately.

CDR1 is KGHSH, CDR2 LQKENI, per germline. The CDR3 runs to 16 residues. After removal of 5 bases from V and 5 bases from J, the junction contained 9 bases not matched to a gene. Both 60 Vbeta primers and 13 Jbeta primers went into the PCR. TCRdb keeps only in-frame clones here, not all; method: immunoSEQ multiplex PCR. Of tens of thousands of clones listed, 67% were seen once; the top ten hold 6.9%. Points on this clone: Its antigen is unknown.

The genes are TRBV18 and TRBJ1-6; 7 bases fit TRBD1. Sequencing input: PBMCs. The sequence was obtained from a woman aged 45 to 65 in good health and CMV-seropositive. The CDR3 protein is CASSGYSTGNNSPLHF. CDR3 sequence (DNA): TGTGCCAGCTCAGGCTACTCGACAGGGAATAATTCACCCCTCCACTTT.